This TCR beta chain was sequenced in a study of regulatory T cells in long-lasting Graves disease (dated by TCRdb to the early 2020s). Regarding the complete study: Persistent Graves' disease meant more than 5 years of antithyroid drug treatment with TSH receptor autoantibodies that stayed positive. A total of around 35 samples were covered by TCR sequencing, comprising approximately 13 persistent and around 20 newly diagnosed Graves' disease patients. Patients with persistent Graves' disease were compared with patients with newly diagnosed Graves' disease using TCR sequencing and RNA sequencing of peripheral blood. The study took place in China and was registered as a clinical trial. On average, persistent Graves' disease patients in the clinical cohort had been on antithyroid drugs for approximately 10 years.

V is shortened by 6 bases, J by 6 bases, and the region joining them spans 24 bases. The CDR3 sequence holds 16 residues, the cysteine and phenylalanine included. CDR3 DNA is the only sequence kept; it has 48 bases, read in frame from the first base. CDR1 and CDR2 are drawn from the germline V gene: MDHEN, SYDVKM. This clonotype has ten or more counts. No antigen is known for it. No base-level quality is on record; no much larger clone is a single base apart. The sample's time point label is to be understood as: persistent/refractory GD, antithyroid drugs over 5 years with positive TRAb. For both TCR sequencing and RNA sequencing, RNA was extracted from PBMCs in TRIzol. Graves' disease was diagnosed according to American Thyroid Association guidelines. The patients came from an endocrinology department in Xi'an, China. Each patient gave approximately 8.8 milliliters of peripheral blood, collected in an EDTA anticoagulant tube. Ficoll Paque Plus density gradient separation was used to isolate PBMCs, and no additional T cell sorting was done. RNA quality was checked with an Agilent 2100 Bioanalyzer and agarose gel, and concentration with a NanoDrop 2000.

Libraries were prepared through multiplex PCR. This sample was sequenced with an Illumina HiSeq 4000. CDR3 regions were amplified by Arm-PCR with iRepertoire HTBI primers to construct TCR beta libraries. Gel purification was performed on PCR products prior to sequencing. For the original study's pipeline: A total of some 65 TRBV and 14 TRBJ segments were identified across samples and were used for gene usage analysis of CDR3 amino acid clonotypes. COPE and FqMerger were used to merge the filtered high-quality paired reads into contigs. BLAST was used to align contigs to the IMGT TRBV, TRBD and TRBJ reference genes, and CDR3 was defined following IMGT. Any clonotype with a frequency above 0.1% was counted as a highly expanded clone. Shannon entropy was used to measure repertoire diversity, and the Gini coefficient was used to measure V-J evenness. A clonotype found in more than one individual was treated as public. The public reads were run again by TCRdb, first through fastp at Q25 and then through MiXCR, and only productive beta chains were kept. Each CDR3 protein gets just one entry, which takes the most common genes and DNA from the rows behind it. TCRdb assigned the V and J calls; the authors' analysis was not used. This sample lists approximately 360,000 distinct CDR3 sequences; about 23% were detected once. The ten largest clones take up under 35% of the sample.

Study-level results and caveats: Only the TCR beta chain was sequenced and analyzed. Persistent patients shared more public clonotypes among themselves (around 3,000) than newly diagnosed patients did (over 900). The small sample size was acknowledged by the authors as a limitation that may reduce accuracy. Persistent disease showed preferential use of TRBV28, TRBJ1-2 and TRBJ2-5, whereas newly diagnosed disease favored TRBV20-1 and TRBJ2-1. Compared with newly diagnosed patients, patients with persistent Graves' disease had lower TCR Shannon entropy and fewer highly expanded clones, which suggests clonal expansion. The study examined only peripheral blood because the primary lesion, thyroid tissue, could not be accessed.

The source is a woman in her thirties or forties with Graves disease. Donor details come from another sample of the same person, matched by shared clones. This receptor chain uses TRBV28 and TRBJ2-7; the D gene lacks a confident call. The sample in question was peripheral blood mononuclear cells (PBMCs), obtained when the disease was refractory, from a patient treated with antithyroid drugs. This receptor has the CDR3 CASSKTTRVRGAEQYF. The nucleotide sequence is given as TGTGCCAGCAGCAAGACAACTCGGGTCAGAGGAGCCGAGCAGTACTTC.